Sequencing of this T cell receptor (beta chain) was carried out in a study of shared clonotypes between healthy human individuals. Study-wide points: Blood was the only sampled material, and tissue repertoires likely differ. The study found lower generation probabilities in non-shared clonotypes than in those shared by all four donors.

Concerning this clone itself: Its antigen is not identified.

Only in-frame clones appear in the TCRdb table, and some are missing; sequencing was by immunoSEQ multiplex PCR. The table shows under 2.5 million clones, with 85% to 95% occurring only once. The length of the CDR3 is 17 residues. The V and J ends lost 0 bases and 1 base respectively, with 16 bases between them. Germline V gene data show CDR1 as SGHVS and CDR2 as FQNEAQ. The healthy adult donors were HIV-negative and reported no recent acute infections or vaccinations. Division of CD4+ cells produced a CD45RA+ naive subset and a CD45RA-negative memory subset. Sample: naive CD4+ T cells from PBMCs. As to subset: CD45RA+ positively selected. The sequence derives from a man aged 18 to 29 in good health. Some clones in this sample may be carry-over from other donors' samples. The rearrangement uses TRBV7-8 and TRBJ2-7; D is possibly TRBD1 or TRBD2 (5 bases each). The CDR3 reads CASSLARPGRGSYEQYF. In DNA form, the CDR3 reads TGTGCCAGCAGCTTAGCCAGACCGGGACGCGGTTCCTACGAGCAGTACTTC.